This T cell receptor beta chain is from a study of CD8 T cells in Susac syndrome (dated by TCRdb to between 2017 and 2020). The study in broad terms: Repertoire sequencing was used to test whether CD8+ T cell activation and differentiation in Susac syndrome was antigen driven. Overall results and qualifications from the work: The number of individuals in the TCR sequencing and HLA analysis was acknowledged as relatively small.

Peripheral blood CD8+ and CD4+ T cells from healthy donors, Susac syndrome patients and multiple sclerosis patients were profiled using high-throughput TCR beta sequencing. Multiple sclerosis controls were treatment-naive patients with stable or active relapsing-remitting disease fulfilling revised McDonald criteria. Bulk CD8+ and CD4+ T cells were purified by magnetic negative isolation, whereas CD8+ TEMRA cells were enriched by FACS. Blood was collected in EDTA tubes and processed within 24 hours, with PBMCs isolated through density gradient centrifugation. PBMCs intended for TCR sequencing were cryopreserved in liquid nitrogen and thawed later in a water bath at 37 degrees C. Purity of sorted or isolated CD4+, CD8+ and CD8+ TEMRA cells was at least 90%. The CDR3 runs 14 residues from the cysteine to the phenylalanine. Solely the CDR3 DNA is kept, with 42 bases framed from the first base. The germline V gene yields SGHRS for CDR1 and YFSETQ for CDR2. Trimmed from V: 1 base; trimmed from J: 5 bases; junction bases lacking a gene match: 2.

RNA was extracted using the RNeasy kit, and about 0.45 to 1 microgram was reverse transcribed with random hexamers. The immunoSEQ multiplex PCR assay, covering 54 Vbeta and 13 Jbeta segments, was used to amplify TCR beta CDR3 regions. PCR amplification bias was corrected by using a synthetic template baseline for primer optimization and computational correction. The source study handled its data this way. Only productive sequences were kept, with reads annotated to V, D and J genes according to IMGT and analyzed in immunoSEQ Analyzer. Clonality was computed as one minus Shannon entropy normalized by log2 of the number of productive unique sequences. For each patient and control, public and private clones were evaluated among the 100 most prevalent clones. Clones were defined as Susac-specific when absent from the healthy and MS cohorts, from fewer than 1,200 published viral clones and from other ImmuneACCESS disease sequences. The public reads were quality trimmed at Q25 with fastp and then assembled into clones with MiXCR by TCRdb, keeping productive beta chains. Merged by CDR3 protein, the rows form single entries marked with the most common genes and DNA. TCRdb assigned the V and J calls; the authors' analysis was not used. This sample lists a few hundred thousand distinct CDR3 sequences; 95% were detected once. Around 0.082% of the sample belongs to the ten largest clones.

On this clonotype itself: Its antigen specificity is not known. Per-base quality was not reported, and no clone a single base away is much larger than it.

The rearrangement combines TRBV5-1 with TRBJ2-1; TRBD2 aligns with 8 central bases. This receptor was taken from a human donor with multiple sclerosis. Sequencing input: CD4+ T cells from PBMCs. The DNA sequence is TGCGCCAGCAGCTTGACTAGCGGAAACAATGAGCAGTTCTTC. This encodes CASSLTSGNNEQFF.